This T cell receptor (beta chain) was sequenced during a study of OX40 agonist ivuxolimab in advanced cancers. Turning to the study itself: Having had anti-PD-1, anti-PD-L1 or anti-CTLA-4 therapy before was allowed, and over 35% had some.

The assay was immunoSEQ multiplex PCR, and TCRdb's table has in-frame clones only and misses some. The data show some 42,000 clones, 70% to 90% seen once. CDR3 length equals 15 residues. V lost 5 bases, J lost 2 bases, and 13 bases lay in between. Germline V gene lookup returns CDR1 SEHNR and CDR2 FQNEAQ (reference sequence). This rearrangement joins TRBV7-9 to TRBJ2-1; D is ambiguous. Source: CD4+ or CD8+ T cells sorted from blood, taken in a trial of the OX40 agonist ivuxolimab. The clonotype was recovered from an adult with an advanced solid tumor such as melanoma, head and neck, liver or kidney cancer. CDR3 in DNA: TGTGCCAGCAGCCAAGTCGAGAATCCCTACAATGAGCAGTTCTTC. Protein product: CASSQVENPYNEQFF.